A single T cell receptor beta chain is shown here with its context. The CDR3 is 14 amino acids. Trimming took 6 bases from V and 10 from J; bases not matched to a gene: 11. The germline CDR1 and CDR2 sequences are MNHNS and SASEGT. Clones were sequenced by immunoSEQ multiplex PCR, and TCRdb holds only the in-frame ones, with some missing. The table shows approximately 50,000 clones, with less than 85% occurring only once. This record comes from a study of OX40 agonist ivuxolimab in advanced cancers. Study details: Every 2 weeks, ivuxolimab was infused into the patients intravenously at between 0.01 and 10 mg/kg. Partial responses were observed in three patients, of whom one had hepatocellular carcinoma and two had cutaneous melanoma.

Samples were taken at baseline and on day 1 of cycles 4 and 7. The receptor comes from an adult with an advanced solid tumor such as melanoma, head and neck, liver or kidney cancer. The rearrangement uses TRBV6-1 and TRBJ2-2; 7 nucleotides match TRBD2. The source was CD4+ or CD8+ T cells sorted from blood, collected in a trial of the OX40 agonist ivuxolimab. CDR3 sequence reads: CASRLTSSFEELFF. DNA of the CDR3: TGTGCCAGCAGGCTGACTAGCTCGTTCGAGGAGCTGTTTTTT.